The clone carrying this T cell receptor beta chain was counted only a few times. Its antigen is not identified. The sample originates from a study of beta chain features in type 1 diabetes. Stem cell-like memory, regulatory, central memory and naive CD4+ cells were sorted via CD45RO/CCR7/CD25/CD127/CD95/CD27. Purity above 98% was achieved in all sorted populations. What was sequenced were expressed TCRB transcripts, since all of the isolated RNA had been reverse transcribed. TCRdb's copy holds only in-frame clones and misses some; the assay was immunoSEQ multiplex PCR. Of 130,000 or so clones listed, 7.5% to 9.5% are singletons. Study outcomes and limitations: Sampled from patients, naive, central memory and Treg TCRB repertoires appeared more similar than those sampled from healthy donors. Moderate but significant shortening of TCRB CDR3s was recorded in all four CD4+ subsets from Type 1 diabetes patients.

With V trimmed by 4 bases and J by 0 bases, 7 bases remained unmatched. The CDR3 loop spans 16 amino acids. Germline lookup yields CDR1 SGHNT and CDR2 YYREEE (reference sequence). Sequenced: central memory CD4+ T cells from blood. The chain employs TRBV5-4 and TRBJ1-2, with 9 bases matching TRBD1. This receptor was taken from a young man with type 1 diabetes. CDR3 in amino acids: CASSVARQGANYGYTF. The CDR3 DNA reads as TGTGCCAGCAGCGTGGCCCGACAGGGGGCTAACTATGGCTACACCTTC.